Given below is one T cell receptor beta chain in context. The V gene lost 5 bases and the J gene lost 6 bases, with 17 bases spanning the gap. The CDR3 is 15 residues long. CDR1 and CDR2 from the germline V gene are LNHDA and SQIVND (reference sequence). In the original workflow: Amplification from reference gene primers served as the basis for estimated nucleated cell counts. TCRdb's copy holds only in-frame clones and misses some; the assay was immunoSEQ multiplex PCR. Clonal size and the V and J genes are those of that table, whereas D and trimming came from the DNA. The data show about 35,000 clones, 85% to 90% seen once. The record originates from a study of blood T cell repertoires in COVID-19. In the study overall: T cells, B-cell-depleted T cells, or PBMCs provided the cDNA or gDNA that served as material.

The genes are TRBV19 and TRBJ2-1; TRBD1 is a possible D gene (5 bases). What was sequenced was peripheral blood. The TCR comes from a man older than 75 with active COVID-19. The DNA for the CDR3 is TGTGCCAGTAGTGGCCGCAGGGATTTAATCAATGAGCAGTTCTTC. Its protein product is CASSGRRDLINEQFF.